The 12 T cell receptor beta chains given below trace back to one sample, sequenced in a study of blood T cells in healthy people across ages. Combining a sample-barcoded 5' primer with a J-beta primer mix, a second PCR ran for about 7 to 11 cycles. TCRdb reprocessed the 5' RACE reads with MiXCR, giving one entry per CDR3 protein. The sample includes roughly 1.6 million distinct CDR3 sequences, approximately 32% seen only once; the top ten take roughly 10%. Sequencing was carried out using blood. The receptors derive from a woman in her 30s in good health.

The chain's CDR3 is CSVTQGGNTEAFF. The CDR3, as DNA: TGCAGCGTTACACAGGGGGGGAACACTGAAGCTTTCTTT. The chain joins TRBV29-1 to TRBJ1-1; 8 nucleotides agree with TRBD1. In germline, CDR1 is SQVTM, CDR2 ANQGSEA. The CDR3 is 13 amino acids. V was clipped by 5 bases and J by 1 base; unmatched bases: 3.

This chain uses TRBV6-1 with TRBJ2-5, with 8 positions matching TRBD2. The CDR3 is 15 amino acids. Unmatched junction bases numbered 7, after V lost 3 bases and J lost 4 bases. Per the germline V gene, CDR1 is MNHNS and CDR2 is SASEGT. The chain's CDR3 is CASSDLGAGVETQYF. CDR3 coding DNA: TGTGCCAGCAGTGACTTAGGAGCGGGAGTAGAGACCCAGTACTTC.

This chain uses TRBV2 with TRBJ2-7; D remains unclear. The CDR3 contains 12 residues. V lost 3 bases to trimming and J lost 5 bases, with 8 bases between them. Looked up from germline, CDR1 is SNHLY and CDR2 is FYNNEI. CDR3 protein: CASSDQTHEQYF. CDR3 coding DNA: TGTGCCAGCAGTGATCAAACCCACGAGCAGTACTTC.

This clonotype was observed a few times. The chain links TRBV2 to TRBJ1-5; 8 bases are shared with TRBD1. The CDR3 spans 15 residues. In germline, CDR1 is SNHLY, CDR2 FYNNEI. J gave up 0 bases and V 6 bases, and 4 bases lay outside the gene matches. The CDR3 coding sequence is TGTGCCAGCAGCGACAGGGGAGGTAGCAATCAGCCCCAGCATTTT. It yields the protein CASSDRGGSNQPQHF.

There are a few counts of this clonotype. In DNA, the CDR3 is TGTGCCAGCATTGATAGCGGGGGTTATAAGACAGATACGCAGTATTTT. It is translated as CASIDSGGYKTDTQYF. The rearrangement links TRBV12-3 or TRBV12-4 to TRBJ2-3; 9 bases agree with TRBD2. The CDR3 sequence is 16 residues long. The V and J ends lost 7 bases and 3 bases, in that order; junction bases with no gene match: 11.

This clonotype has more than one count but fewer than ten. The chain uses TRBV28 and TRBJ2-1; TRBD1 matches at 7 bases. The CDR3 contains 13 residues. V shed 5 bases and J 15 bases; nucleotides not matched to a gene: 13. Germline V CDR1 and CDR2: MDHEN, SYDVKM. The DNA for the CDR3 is TGTGCCAGCAGTCCACCTATGACAGGGTTGGGGTTCTTC. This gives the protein CASSPPMTGLGFF.

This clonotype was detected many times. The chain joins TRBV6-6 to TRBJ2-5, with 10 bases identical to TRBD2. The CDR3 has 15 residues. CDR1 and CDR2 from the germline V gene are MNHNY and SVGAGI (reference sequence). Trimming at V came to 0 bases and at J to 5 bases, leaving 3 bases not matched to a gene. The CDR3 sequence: CASSYSSGGGETQYF. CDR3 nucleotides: TGTGCCAGCAGTTACTCCAGCGGGGGGGGGGAGACCCAGTACTTC.

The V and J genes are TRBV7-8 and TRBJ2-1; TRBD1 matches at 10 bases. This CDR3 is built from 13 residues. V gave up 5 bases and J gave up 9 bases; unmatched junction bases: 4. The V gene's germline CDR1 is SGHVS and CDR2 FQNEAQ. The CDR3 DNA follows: TGTGCCAGCAGCCCCTGGACAGGGGGTGAGCAGTTCTTC. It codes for CASSPWTGGEQFF. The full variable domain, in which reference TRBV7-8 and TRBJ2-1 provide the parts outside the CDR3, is GAGVSQSPRYKVAKRGQDVALRCDPISGHVSLFWYQQALGQGPEFLTYFQNEAQLDKSGLPSDRFFAERPEGSVSTLKIQRTQQEDSAVYLCASSPWTGGEQFFGPGTRLTVL.

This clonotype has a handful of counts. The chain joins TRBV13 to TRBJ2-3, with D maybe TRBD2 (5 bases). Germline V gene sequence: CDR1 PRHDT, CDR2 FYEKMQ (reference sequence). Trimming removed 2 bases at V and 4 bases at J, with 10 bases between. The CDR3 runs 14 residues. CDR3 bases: TGTGCCAGCAGCTTAATGGGGAGTGCAGATACGCAGTATTTT. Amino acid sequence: CASSLMGSADTQYF.

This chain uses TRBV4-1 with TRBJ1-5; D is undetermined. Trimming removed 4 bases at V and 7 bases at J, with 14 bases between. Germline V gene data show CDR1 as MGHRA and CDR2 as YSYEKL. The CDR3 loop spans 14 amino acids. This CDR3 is CASSPRATSQPQHF. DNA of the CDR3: TGCGCCAGCAGCCCCCGGGCCACCAGCCAGCCCCAGCATTTT.

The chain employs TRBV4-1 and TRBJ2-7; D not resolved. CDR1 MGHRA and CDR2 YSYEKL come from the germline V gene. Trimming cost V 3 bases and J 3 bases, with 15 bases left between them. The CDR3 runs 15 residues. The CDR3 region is CASSHLMAAFYEQYF. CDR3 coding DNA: TGCGCCAGCAGCCACTTGATGGCGGCCTTCTACGAGCAGTACTTC.

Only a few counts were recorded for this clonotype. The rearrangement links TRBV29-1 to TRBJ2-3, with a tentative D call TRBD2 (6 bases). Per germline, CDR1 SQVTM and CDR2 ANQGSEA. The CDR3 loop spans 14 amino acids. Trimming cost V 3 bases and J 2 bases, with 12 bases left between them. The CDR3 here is CSVDRGTPTDTQYF. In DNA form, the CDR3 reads TGCAGCGTTGATCGCGGGACTCCCACAGATACGCAGTATTTT.